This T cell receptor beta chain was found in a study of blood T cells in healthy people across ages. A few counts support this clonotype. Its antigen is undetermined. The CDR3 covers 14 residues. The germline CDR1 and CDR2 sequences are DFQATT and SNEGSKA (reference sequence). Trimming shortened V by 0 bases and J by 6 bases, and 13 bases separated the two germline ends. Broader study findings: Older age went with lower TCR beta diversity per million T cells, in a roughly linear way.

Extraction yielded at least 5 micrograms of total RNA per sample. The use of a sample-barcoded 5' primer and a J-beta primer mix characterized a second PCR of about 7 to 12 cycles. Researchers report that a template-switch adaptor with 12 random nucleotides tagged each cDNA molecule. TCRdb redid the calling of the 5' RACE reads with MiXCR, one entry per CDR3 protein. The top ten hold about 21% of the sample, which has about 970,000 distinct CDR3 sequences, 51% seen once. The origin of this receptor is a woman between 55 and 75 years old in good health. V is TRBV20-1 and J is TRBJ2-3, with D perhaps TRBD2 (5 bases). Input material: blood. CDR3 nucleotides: TGCAGTGCTAGAGAGTCTAGCCGGAGGGATACGCAGTATTTT. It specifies CSARESSRRDTQYF.